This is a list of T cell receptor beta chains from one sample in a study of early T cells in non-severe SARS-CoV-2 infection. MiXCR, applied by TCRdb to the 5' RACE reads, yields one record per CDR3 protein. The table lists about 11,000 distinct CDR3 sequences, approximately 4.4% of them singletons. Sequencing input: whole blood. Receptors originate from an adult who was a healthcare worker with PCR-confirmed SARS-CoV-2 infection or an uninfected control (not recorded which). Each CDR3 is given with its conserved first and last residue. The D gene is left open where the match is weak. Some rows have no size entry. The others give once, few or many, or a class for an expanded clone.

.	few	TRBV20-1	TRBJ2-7	CSARMQRGRYEQYF	TGCAGTGCTAGAATGCAGAGGGGTCGGTACGAGCAGTACTTC
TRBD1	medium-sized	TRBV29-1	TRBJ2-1	CSVEGQGYDEQFF	TGCAGCGTTGAGGGACAGGGATACGATGAGCAGTTCTTC
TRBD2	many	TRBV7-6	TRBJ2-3	CASSLASGGPLDTQYF	TGTGCCAGCAGCTTAGCTAGCGGGGGACCGCTGGATACGCAGTATTTT
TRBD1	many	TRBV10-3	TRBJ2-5	CAISAGTGKETQYF	TGTGCCATCAGTGCCGGGACAGGGAAAGAGACCCAGTACTTC
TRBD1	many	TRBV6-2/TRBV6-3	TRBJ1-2	CASSRKGLGQGANYGYTF	TGTGCCAGCAGTCGAAAAGGGCTGGGACAGGGAGCTAACTATGGCTACACCTTC
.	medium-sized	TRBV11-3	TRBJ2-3	CASSTGTDTQYF	TGTGCCAGCAGCACCGGTACAGATACGCAGTATTTT
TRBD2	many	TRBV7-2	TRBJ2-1	CASSLAGGTSGAYNEQFF	TGTGCCAGCAGCTTAGCGGGAGGGACTAGCGGGGCCTACAATGAGCAGTTCTTC
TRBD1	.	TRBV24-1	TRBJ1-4	CATSPLGDRGLEKLFF	TGTGCCACCAGTCCCTTGGGGGACAGGGGGCTTGAAAAACTGTTTTTT
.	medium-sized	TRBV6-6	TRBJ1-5	CASSYSTGENNQPQHF	TGTGCCAGCAGTTACTCGACCGGGGAGAACAATCAGCCCCAGCATTTT
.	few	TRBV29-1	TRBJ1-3	CSATYGVGGNTIYF	TGCAGCGCCACTTACGGGGTTGGTGGAAACACCATATATTTT
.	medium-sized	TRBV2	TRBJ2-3	CASSESTDTQYF	TGTGCCAGCAGTGAATCCACAGATACGCAGTATTTT
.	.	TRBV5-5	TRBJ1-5	CASSGGTLNQPQHF	TGTGCCAGCAGCGGGGGGACACTTAATCAGCCCCAGCATTTT
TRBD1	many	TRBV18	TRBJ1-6	CASSPQGDRKHSPLHF	TGTGCCAGCTCACCACAAGGGGACAGGAAACATTCACCCCTCCACTTT
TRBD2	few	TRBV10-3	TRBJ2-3	CATNGGRSTDTQYF	TGTGCCACTAATGGCGGGAGGAGCACAGATACGCAGTATTTT
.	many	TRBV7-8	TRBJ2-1	CASSLIGEKGNEQFF	TGTGCCAGCAGCTTAATTGGGGAGAAAGGCAATGAGCAGTTCTTC
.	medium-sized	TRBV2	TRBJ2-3	CASKASTSRTDTQYF	TGTGCCAGTAAAGCTTCGACTAGTAGAACAGATACGCAGTATTTT
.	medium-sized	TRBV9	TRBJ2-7	CASSTARSEQYF	TGTGCCAGCAGCACGGCCCGCTCCGAGCAGTACTTC
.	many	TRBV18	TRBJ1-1	CASSTGGGGTEAFF	TGTGCCAGCTCGACCGGAGGGGGGGGTACTGAAGCTTTCTTT
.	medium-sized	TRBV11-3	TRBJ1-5	CASRLDPGKLNQPQHF	TGTGCCAGCAGATTGGACCCAGGCAAACTAAATCAGCCCCAGCATTTT
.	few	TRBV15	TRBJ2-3	CATSIPGKADTQYF	TGTGCCACCAGCATTCCAGGGAAAGCAGATACGCAGTATTTT
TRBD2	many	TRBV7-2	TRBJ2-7	CASGRLAGDYEQYF	TGTGCCAGCGGCCGACTAGCGGGGGACTACGAGCAGTACTTC
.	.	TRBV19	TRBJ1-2	CASSRSRGNYGYTF	TGTGCCAGTAGTCGTTCACGGGGGAACTATGGCTACACCTTC
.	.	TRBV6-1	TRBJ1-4	CASRGSVRATNEKLFF	TGTGCCAGCAGGGGATCCGTGAGAGCAACTAATGAAAAACTGTTTTTT
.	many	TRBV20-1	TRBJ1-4	CSAIRDGGEKLFF	TGCAGTGCTATTCGGGACGGAGGGGAAAAACTGTTTTTT
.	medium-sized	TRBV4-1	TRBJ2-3	CASSQVSAHTDTQYF	TGCGCCAGCAGCCAAGTATCCGCCCACACAGATACGCAGTATTTT
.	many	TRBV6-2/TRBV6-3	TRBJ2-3	CASSYRPSAVDTQYF	TGTGCCAGCAGTTATCGCCCGTCGGCGGTGGATACGCAGTATTTT
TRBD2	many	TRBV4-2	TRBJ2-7	CASSQVLAGGVHEQYF	TGTGCCAGCAGCCAAGTATTAGCGGGGGGTGTCCACGAGCAGTACTTC
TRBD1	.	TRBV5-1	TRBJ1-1	CASSFTGTEAMNTEAFF	TGCGCTAGCAGTTTTACAGGGACAGAGGCTATGAACACTGAAGCTTTCTTT
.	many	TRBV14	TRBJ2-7	CASSQAVGGYEQYF	TGTGCCAGCAGCCAAGCGGTAGGGGGCTACGAGCAGTACTTC
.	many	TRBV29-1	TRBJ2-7	CSADQYEQYF	TGCAGCGCAGATCAATACGAGCAGTACTTC
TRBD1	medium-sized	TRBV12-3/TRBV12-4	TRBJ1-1	CASSRTSPGTGWGTEAFF	TGTGCCAGCAGTCGCACTAGTCCCGGGACAGGTTGGGGCACTGAAGCTTTCTTT
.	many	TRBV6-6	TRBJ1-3	CASSYRADSSGNTIYF	TGTGCCAGCAGTTACCGTGCTGACTCCTCTGGAAACACCATATATTTT
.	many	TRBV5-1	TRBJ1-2	CASSLGFSSNYGYTF	TGCGCCAGCAGCTTGGGATTCTCCTCAAACTATGGCTACACCTTC
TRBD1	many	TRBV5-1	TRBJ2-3	CASSPGTGTDTQYF	TGCGCCAGCAGTCCCGGGACAGGGACAGATACGCAGTATTTT
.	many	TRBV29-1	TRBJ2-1	CSVEDLGDRRLF	TGCAGCGTTGAAGATCTGGGCGACCGGAGGCTCTTC
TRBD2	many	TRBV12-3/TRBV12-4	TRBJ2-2	CASSFPGLAGGGELFF	TGTGCCAGCAGTTTCCCGGGACTAGCGGGAGGGGGGGAGCTGTTTTTT
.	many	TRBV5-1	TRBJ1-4	CASSPGFNEKLFF	TGCGCCAGCAGCCCGGGGTTTAATGAAAAACTGTTTTTT
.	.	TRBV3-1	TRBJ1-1	CASSLGGPLVF	TGTGCCAGCAGCCTTGGGGGGCCTCTTGTCTTT
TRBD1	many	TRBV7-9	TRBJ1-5	CASSVGQGNNQPQHF	TGTGCCAGCAGCGTAGGACAGGGAAACAATCAGCCCCAGCATTTT
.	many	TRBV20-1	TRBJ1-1	CSALGDTEAFF	TGCAGTGCTCTTGGCGACACTGAAGCTTTCTTT
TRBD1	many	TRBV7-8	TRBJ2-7	CASRTGEGEQYF	TGTGCCAGCAGAACAGGGGAAGGCGAGCAGTACTTC
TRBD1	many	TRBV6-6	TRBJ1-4	CASSFDREHEKLFF	TGTGCCAGCAGTTTCGACAGGGAGCATGAAAAACTGTTTTTT
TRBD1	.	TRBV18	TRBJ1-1	CASSQQGTYLDTEAFF	TGTGCCAGCTCACAACAGGGGACATATCTGGACACTGAAGCTTTCTTT
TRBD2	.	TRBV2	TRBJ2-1	CASSESGGSYNEQFF	TGTGCCAGCAGTGAAAGCGGGGGCTCCTACAATGAGCAGTTCTTC
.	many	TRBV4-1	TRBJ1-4	CASSQDEEISGEKLFF	TGCGCCAGCAGCCAAGATGAGGAAATCTCTGGGGAAAAACTGTTTTTT
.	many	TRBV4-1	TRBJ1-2	CASSQEGVYDGYTF	TGCGCCAGCAGCCAAGAAGGGGTCTACGATGGCTACACCTTC